A single sample is the source of the 32 T cell receptor beta chains below, sequenced in a study of blood T cell repertoires in COVID-19. Repertoires were generated with immunoSEQ multiplex PCR, while TCRdb's copy carries only in-frame clones and drops some. The profile shows 200,000 to 250,000 clones, approximately 90% of them singletons. Material: PBMCs or T cells enriched from blood (not recorded which). The origin of the receptors is a man in his forties or fifties who had recovered from COVID-19.

This clone was found once. The CDR3 region is CASSIAVSSGLAYEQYF. The CDR3 nucleotides are TGTGCCAGTAGTATAGCAGTTTCTAGCGGCTTGGCCTACGAGCAGTACTTC. The chain joins TRBV19 to TRBJ2-7; 7 bases line up with TRBD2. The junction had 11 bases not matched to a gene; V was cut back by 1 base and J by 2 bases. Germline CDR1 is LNHDA and CDR2 is SQIVND (reference sequence). The CDR3 loop spans 17 amino acids.

V and J are TRBV18 and TRBJ2-3; 9 bases map to TRBD2. Trimming took 3 bases from V and 0 from J; bases not matched to a gene: 1. Germline CDR1 reads KGHSH; CDR2 reads LQKENI. This CDR3 is 15 amino acids long. DNA of the CDR3: TGTGCCAGCTCACCGCTAGCGGGGAGCACAGATACGCAGTATTTT. Translated, it gives CASSPLAGSTDTQYF.

J is TRBJ2-3 and V is TRBV7-2, with 16 bases aligning to TRBD2. J gave up 4 bases and V 5 bases, and 3 bases lay outside the gene matches. Germline V gene lookup returns CDR1 SGHTA and CDR2 FQGNSA. The CDR3 is 16 amino acids. CDR3 nucleotides: TGTGCCAGCAGCCCGGGGACTAGCGGGAGGGCAGATACGCAGTATTTT. Residues: CASSPGTSGRADTQYF.

V usage is TRBV12-3 or TRBV12-4 and J usage is TRBJ1-1; D gene unclear. Deletions cut 4 bases from V and 1 base from J, with 7 bases between. The CDR3 runs 13 residues. The CDR3 nucleotides read TGTGCCAGCAGTTCCGCCAGGAACACTGAAGCTTTCTTT. Translation gives CASSSARNTEAFF.

The rearrangement joins TRBV7-3 to TRBJ2-2; TRBD2 matches 10 bases. The germline CDR1 and CDR2 sequences are SGHTA and FQGTGA. CDR3 length equals 18 residues. V was pared by 5 bases and J by 2 bases, with 11 bases of the junction left unmatched. The DNA for the CDR3 is TGTGCCAGCAGCGCCTCTACCGGGACTAGCGACAACACCGGGGAGCTGTTTTTT. Its translation: CASSASTGTSDNTGELFF.

The J gene is TRBJ1-3, the V gene TRBV5-1, with D unclear. The CDR3 has 14 amino acids. CDR1 is SGHRS and CDR2 is YFSETQ in the germline V gene. The germline V and J ends were trimmed by 0 bases and 0 bases, with 4 bases remaining between them. The CDR3 nucleotides are TGCGCCAGCAGCTTGGACAACTCTGGAAACACCATATATTTT. Translated, it gives CASSLDNSGNTIYF.

The chain links TRBV6-5 to TRBJ2-3; 9 positions match TRBD2. The V gene end was trimmed by 2 bases and the J gene end by 4 bases; junction bases not matched to a gene: 7. The CDR3 totals 16 residues. CDR1 MNHEY and CDR2 SVGAGI come from the germline V gene. The CDR3 nucleotides are TGTGCCAGCAGTTACATCGCGGGAGGGGGTCCAGATACGCAGTATTTT. Protein sequence: CASSYIAGGGPDTQYF.

This chain uses TRBV18 with TRBJ1-6, with 10 positions matching TRBD1. Germline V CDR1 and CDR2: KGHSH, LQKENI. The junction had 6 bases not matched to a gene; V was cut back by 2 bases and J by 8 bases. The CDR3 runs to 16 residues. CDR3 loop: CASSPGDRGAYSPLHF. In DNA, the CDR3 is TGTGCCAGCTCACCAGGGGACAGGGGAGCTTATTCACCCCTCCACTTT.

The chain uses TRBV2 and TRBJ2-5; 7 bases line up with TRBD2. From germline, CDR1 is SNHLY and CDR2 FYNNEI. The CDR3 runs to 15 residues. V lost 4 bases, J lost 1 base, and 6 bases stayed unmatched. The CDR3 loop is CASSALTSSQETQYF. The CDR3 bases are TGTGCCAGCAGTGCTTTGACTAGCAGCCAAGAGACCCAGTACTTC.

The CDR3 protein is CAWSPGGIAEAFF. In nucleotides, the CDR3 is TGTGCCTGGAGCCCAGGGGGTATTGCTGAAGCTTTCTTT. The chain carries TRBV30 and TRBJ1-1; TRBD1 matches 7 bases. The CDR3 length is 13 residues. Germline V CDR1 and CDR2: GTSNPN, SVGIG (reference sequence). V lost 3 bases, J lost 6 bases, and 7 bases stayed unmatched.

This clone was seen a single time. The genes are TRBV3-1 (or the pseudogene TRBV3-2) and TRBJ2-5; 7 bases map to TRBD1. Looked up from germline, CDR1 is LGHDT and CDR2 is YNNKEL (reference sequence). The CDR3 covers 13 residues. The junction had 5 bases not matched to a gene; V was cut back by 6 bases and J by 4 bases. In DNA, the CDR3 is TGTGCCAGCAGACGGACAGGAGGAGAGACCCAGTACTTC. It codes for CASRRTGGETQYF.

This rearrangement joins TRBV4-3 to TRBJ1-1; maybe TRBD1 (6 bases). Trimming shortened V by 0 bases and J by 7 bases, and 12 bases separated the two germline ends. The CDR3 is 14 residues long. Germline V lookup: CDR1 LGHNA, CDR2 YSLEER. The CDR3 DNA reads TGCGCCAGCAGCCAAGAGGACAGTAAAAATGAAGCTTTCTTT. This codes for CASSQEDSKNEAFF.

The chain recombines TRBV27 with TRBJ2-1; 11 bases fit TRBD2. The J segment lost 9 bases and the V segment lost 1 base, leaving 5 bases of the junction unmatched. Looked up from germline, CDR1 is MNHEY and CDR2 is SMNVEV (reference sequence). CDR3 length: 15 residues. In DNA form, the CDR3 reads TGTGCCAGCAGTTTATTAGCGGGGGGGCCTAGTGAGCAGTTCTTC. The encoded protein is CASSLLAGGPSEQFF.

The chain carries TRBV30 and TRBJ1-1; the match to TRBD1 covers 7 bases. Germline CDR1 and CDR2: GTSNPN and SVGIG (reference sequence). The CDR3 is made up of 14 amino acids. Unmatched junction bases numbered 4, after V lost 0 bases and J lost 3 bases. For the CDR3, the DNA is TGTGCCTGGAGTGTAAGTACAGGGGACACTGAAGCTTTCTTT. It translates to CAWSVSTGDTEAFF.

The chain recombines TRBV27 with TRBJ1-1; D uncertain. From germline, CDR1 is MNHEY and CDR2 SMNVEV (reference sequence). V was clipped by 1 base and J by 2 bases, with 5 bases between them. CDR3 length equals 13 residues. The CDR3 coding sequence is TGTGCCAGCAGTTTATGGGCTAACACTGAAGCTTTCTTT. Residues: CASSLWANTEAFF.

In this sample, this clone turned up once. The chain joins TRBV12-5 to TRBJ1-6, with 10 bases lining up with TRBD1. Germline V lookup: CDR1 LGHNT, CDR2 FRNRAP. V was pared by 4 bases and J by 4 bases, with 4 bases of the junction left unmatched. There are 16 residues in the CDR3. The CDR3 protein is CASGSGTGEYNSPLHF. Here the CDR3 DNA reads TGTGCTAGTGGTTCAGGGACAGGGGAATATAATTCACCCCTCCACTTT.

This clone occurred once. V and J are TRBV29-1 and TRBJ1-1; 8 nucleotides agree with TRBD1. Germline V CDR1 and CDR2: SQVTM, ANQGSEA. The J segment lost 2 bases and the V segment lost 5 bases, leaving 7 bases of the junction unmatched. The CDR3 has 14 amino acids. The CDR3 nucleotides are TGCAGCGTTTCCCCGACAGGGGCCAACACTGAAGCTTTCTTT. This gives the protein CSVSPTGANTEAFF.

Remarks on this clone: Other DNA variants within this sample encode the same CDR3. The chain is built from TRBV19 and TRBJ1-1; D not certain. Deletions cut 3 bases from V and 0 bases from J, with 8 bases between. Germline CDR1 LNHDA, CDR2 SQIVND (reference sequence). The CDR3 is 14 amino acids. The CDR3 loop reads CASSIGRLNTEAFF. The CDR3 nucleotides read TGTGCCAGTAGTATCGGCAGGCTGAACACTGAAGCTTTCTTT. The full variable domain, completed using reference TRBV19 and TRBJ1-1, is DGGITQSPKYLFRKEGQNVTLSCEQNLNHDAMYWYRQDPGQGLRLIYYSQIVNDFQKGDIAEGYSVSREKKESFPLTVTSAQKNPTAFYLCASSIGRLNTEAFFGQGTRLTVV.

The chain joins TRBV28 to TRBJ2-2; D unresolved. This CDR3 is 15 amino acids long. Deletions cut 4 bases from V and 2 bases from J, with 11 bases between. CDR1 is MDHEN and CDR2 is SYDVKM in the germline V gene. CDR3 bases: TGTGCCAGCAGTTCTGGGTCAGGCAACACCGGGGAGCTGTTTTTT. It specifies CASSSGSGNTGELFF.

This clone showed up just a few times. V and J are TRBV9 and TRBJ2-5, with 14 positions matching TRBD2. Germline V gene sequence: CDR1 SGDLS, CDR2 YYNGEE. CDR3 length equals 17 residues. The V and J ends lost 0 bases and 0 bases, in that order; junction bases with no gene match: 1. DNA for the CDR3: TGTGCCAGCAGCGTAGGACTAGCGGGGGGGTACCAAGAGACCCAGTACTTC. This translates into CASSVGLAGGYQETQYF.

V and J are TRBV7-8 and TRBJ1-5; 7 bases align to TRBD1. Germline assignment: CDR1 SGHVS and CDR2 FQNEAQ. CDR3 length equals 13 residues. V shed 5 bases and J 6 bases; nucleotides not matched to a gene: 4. CDR3 sequence: CASSREGAQPQHF. DNA for the CDR3: TGTGCCAGCAGCCGGGAGGGGGCTCAGCCCCAGCATTTT.

The V gene is TRBV7-9, the J gene TRBJ2-1; no clear D. This CDR3 has 14 residues. The germline gives CDR1 SEHNR, CDR2 FQNEAQ (reference sequence). The V gene lost 2 bases and the J gene lost 7 bases, with 12 bases spanning the gap. The CDR3 protein is CASSLRIEANEQFF. The CDR3 nucleotides are TGTGCCAGCAGCTTAAGGATCGAGGCTAATGAGCAGTTCTTC.

Only a few counts were recorded for this clone. The chain is built from TRBV7-9 and TRBJ2-7, with unresolved D. Germline V gene sequence: CDR1 SEHNR, CDR2 FQNEAQ (reference sequence). Deletions cut 5 bases from V and 3 bases from J, with 14 bases between. There are 14 residues in the CDR3. CDR3 sequence reads: CASSPRKGGYEQYF. The CDR3 DNA is TGTGCCAGCAGCCCACGTAAAGGCGGCTACGAGCAGTACTTC.

The count of this clone is one. J is TRBJ2-5 and V is TRBV18; D is ambiguous. The V and J ends lost 2 bases and 5 bases respectively, with 3 bases between them. The germline V gene encodes CDR1 KGHSH and CDR2 LQKENI. The CDR3 runs to 11 residues. CDR3 in DNA: TGTGCCAGCTCACCAACTGAGACCCAGTACTTC. Translated, it gives CASSPTETQYF.

The chain recombines TRBV18 with TRBJ2-1; the match to TRBD2 covers 7 bases. V shed 1 base, J shed 5 bases, and the junction held 5 bases outside the gene matches. The CDR3 totals 15 residues. Germline CDR1 KGHSH, CDR2 LQKENI. CDR3 nucleotides: TGTGCCAGCTCACCACTGCCTAGCGGAAACAATGAGCAGTTCTTC. Translating it yields CASSPLPSGNNEQFF.

This clone was picked up a small number of times. J is TRBJ1-3 and V is TRBV2, with D possibly TRBD1 on 5 matching bases. V lost 2 bases and J 2 bases, leaving 10 bases between the germline ends. Germline V CDR1 and CDR2: SNHLY, FYNNEI. This CDR3 has 15 amino acids. The CDR3 sequence is CASSEIQGAGNTIYF. The CDR3, as DNA: TGTGCCAGCAGTGAAATCCAAGGGGCTGGAAACACCATATATTTT.

Comments on this clone: An end of the junction does not agree with germline; a read error may underlie this. The J gene is TRBJ1-4, the V gene TRBV15; TRBD1 aligns across 7 bases. The CDR3 length is 14 residues. The V gene's germline CDR1 is LNHNV and CDR2 YYDKDF (reference sequence). CDR3 coding DNA: TGTGCCACCAGCCGAGACAGGGTTGATGAAAAACTGTTTTTT. Translating it yields CATSRDRVDEKLFF.

The sample holds one count of this clone. In DNA, the CDR3 is TGCGCCAGCAGTGAGGGCTACAGGGGGATCGTAAAAAACATTCAGTACTTC. As protein: CASSEGYRGIVKNIQYF. This chain uses TRBV10-1 with TRBJ2-4, with 8 bases matching TRBD1. Per germline, CDR1 WNHNN and CDR2 SYGVQD (reference sequence). The CDR3 is 17 amino acids. V shed 2 bases and J 4 bases; nucleotides not matched to a gene: 10.

V usage is TRBV2 and J usage is TRBJ2-2, with 12 bases fitting TRBD2. Germline loops: CDR1 SNHLY, CDR2 FYNNEI. CDR3 size: 16 residues. Losses at the gene ends were 6 bases for V and 5 bases for J; bases not matched to a gene: 7. The CDR3 nucleotides read TGTGCCAGCAGGAGACTAGCGGGGGAAGGAACCGGGGAGCTGTTTTTT. Protein: CASRRLAGEGTGELFF. The full variable domain, completed using reference TRBV2 and TRBJ2-2, is EPEVTQTPSHQVTQMGQEVILRCVPISNHLYFYWYRQILGQKVEFLVSFYNNEISEKSEIFDDQFSVERPDGSNFTLKIRSTKLEDSAMYFCASRRLAGEGTGELFFGEGSRLTVL.

The J gene is TRBJ2-5, the V gene TRBV7-2; D is perhaps TRBD2 (7 bases). The CDR3 length is 14 residues. V was cut by 1 base and J by 6 bases, with 12 bases left in between. Looked up from germline, CDR1 is SGHTA and CDR2 is FQGNSA. CDR3 DNA: TGTGCCAGCAGCTTAGGCGGGGGCGAGAAGACCCAGTACTTC. It encodes CASSLGGGEKTQYF.

This clone was observed a few times. The chain couples TRBV30 to TRBJ1-2; the D gene is possibly TRBD1 (5 bases). V lost 1 base and J 7 bases, leaving 16 bases between the germline ends. CDR1 and CDR2 from the germline V gene are GTSNPN and SVGIG (reference sequence). This CDR3 spans 14 amino acids. CDR3 sequence (DNA): TGTGCCTGGAGTGATAGGACACGTGCCCGTGGCTACACCTTC. This gives the protein CAWSDRTRARGYTF.

The rearrangement links TRBV13 to TRBJ1-2, with TRBD1 matching over 8 bases. The CDR3 has 12 residues. CDR1 and CDR2 (germline): PRHDT, FYEKMQ (reference sequence). Germline trimming cut 8 bases from V and 8 bases from J; bases unmatched to any gene: 7. CDR3 DNA: TGTGCCAGCCCCCTCGGACAGGGCGGCTACACCTTC. It codes for CASPLGQGGYTF.